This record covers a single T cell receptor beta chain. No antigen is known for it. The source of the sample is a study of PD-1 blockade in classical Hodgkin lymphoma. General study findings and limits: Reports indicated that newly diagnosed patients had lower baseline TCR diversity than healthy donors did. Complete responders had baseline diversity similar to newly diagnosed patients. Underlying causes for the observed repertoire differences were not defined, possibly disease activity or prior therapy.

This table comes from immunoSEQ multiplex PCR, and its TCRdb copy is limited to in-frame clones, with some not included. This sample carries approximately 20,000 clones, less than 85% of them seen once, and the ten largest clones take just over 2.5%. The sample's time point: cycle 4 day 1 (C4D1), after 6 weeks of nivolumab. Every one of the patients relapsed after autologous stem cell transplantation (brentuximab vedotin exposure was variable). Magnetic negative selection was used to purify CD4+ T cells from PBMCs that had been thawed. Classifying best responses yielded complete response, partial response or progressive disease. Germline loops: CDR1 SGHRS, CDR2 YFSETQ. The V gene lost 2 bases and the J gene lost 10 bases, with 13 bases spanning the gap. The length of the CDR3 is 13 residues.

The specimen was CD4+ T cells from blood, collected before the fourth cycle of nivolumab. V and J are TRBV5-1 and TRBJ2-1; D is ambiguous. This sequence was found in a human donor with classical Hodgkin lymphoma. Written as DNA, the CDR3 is TGCGCCAGCAGCTTAAGGACCGCAACCGAGCAGTTCTTC. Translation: CASSLRTATEQFF.